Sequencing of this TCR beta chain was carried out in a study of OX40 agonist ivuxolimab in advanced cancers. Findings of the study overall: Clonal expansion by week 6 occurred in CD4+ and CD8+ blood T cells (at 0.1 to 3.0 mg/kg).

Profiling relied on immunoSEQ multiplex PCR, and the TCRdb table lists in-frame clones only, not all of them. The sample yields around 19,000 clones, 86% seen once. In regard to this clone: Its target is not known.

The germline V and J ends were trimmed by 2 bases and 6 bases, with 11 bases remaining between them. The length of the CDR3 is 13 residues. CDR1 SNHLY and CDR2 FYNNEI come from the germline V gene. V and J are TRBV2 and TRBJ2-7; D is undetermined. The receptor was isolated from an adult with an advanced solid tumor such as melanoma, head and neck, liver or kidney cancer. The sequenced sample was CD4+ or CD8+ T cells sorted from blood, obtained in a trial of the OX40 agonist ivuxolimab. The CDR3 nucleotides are TGTGCCAGCAGTGAAATGGCAGATGGCGAGCAGTACTTC. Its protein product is CASSEMADGEQYF.